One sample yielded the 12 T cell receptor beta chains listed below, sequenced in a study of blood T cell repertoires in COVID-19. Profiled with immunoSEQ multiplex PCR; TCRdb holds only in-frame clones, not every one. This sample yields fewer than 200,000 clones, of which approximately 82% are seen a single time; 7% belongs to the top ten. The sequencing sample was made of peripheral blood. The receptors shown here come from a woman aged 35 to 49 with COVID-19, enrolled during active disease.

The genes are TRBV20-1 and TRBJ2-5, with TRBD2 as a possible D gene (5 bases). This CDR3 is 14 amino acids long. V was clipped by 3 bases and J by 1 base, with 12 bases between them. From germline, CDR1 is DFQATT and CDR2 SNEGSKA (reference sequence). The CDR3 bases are TGCAGTGCTAGTCAGTCTAGCACCCAAGAGACCCAGTACTTC. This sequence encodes CSASQSSTQETQYF.

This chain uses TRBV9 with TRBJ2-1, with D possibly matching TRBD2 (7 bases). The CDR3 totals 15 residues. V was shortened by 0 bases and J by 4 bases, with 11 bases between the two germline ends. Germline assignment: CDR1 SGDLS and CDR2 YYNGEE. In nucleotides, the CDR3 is TGTGCCAGCAGCGTAGAGGGGGGGACGTACAATGAGCAGTTCTTC. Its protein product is CASSVEGGTYNEQFF.

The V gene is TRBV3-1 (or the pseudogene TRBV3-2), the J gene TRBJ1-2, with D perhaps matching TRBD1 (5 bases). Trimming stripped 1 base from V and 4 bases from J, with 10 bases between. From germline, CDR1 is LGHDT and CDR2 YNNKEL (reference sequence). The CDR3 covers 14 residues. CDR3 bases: TGTGCCAGCAGCCAAGGGCGACAGCTCTATGGCTACACCTTC. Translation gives CASSQGRQLYGYTF.

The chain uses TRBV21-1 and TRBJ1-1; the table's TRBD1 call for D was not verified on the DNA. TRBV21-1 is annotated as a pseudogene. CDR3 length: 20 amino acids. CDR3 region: CASRKKPTTLHPGENTEAFF. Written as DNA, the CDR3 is TGTGCCAGCAGAAAAAAGCCGACGACTCTACACCCAGGGGAAAACACTGAAGCTTTCTTT.

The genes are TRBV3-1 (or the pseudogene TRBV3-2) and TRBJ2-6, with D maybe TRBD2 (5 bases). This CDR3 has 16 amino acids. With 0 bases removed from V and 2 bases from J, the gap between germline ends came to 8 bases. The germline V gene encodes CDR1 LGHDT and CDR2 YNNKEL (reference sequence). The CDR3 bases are TGTGCCAGCAGCCAAGAGCTGGGAGCTGGGGCCAACGTCCTGACTTTC. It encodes CASSQELGAGANVLTF.

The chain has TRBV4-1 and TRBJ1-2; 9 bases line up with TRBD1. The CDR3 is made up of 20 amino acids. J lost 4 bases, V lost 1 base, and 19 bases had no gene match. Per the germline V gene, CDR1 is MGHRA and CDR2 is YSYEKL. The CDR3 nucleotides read TGCGCCAGCAGCCAAGGTCATAAGAAGGTCCCGGGACAGGGTTTCTATGGCTACACCTTC. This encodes CASSQGHKKVPGQGFYGYTF.

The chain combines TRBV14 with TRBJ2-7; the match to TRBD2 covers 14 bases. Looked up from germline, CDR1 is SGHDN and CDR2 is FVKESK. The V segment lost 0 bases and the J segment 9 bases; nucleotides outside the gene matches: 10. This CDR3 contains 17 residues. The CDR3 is CASSQDPPGLAGDAQYF. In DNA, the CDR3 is TGTGCCAGCAGCCAAGACCCCCCGGGACTAGCGGGAGACGCGCAGTACTTC.

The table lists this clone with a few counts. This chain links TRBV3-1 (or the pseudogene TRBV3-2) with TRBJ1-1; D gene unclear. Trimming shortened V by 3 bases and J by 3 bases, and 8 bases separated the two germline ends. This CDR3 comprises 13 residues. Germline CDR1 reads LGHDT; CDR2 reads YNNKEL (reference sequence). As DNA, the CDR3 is TGTGCCAGCAGCCATTTCATTTACACTGAAGCTTTCTTT. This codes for CASSHFIYTEAFF.

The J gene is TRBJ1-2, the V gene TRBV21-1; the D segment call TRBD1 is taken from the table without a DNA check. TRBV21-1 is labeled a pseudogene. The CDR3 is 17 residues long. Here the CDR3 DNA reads TGTGCCAGCAGCAGACCTGATCGAAGGACAGGACCGGCTGGCTACACCTTC. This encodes CASSRPDRRTGPAGYTF.

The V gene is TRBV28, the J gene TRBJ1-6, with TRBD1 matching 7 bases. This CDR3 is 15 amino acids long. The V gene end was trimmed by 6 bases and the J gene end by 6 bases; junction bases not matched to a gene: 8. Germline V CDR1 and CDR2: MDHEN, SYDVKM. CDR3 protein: CASRPSTGVNSPLHF. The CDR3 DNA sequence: TGTGCCAGCAGGCCCTCAACAGGGGTTAATTCACCCCTCCACTTT.

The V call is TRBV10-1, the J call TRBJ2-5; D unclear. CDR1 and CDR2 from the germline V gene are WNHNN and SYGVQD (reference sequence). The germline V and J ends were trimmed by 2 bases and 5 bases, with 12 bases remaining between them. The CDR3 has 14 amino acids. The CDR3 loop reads CASSENSRWETQYF. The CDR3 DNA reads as TGCGCCAGCAGTGAGAATTCCAGATGGGAGACCCAGTACTTC.

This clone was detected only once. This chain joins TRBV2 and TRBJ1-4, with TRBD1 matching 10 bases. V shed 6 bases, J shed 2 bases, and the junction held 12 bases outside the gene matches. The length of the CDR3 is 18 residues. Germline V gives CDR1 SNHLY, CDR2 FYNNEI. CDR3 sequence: CASRGTGVRAWTNEKLFF. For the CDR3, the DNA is TGTGCCAGCAGAGGGACAGGGGTTAGGGCTTGGACTAATGAAAAACTGTTTTTT. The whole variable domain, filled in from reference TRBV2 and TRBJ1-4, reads EPEVTQTPSHQVTQMGQEVILRCVPISNHLYFYWYRQILGQKVEFLVSFYNNEISEKSEIFDDQFSVERPDGSNFTLKIRSTKLEDSAMYFCASRGTGVRAWTNEKLFFGSGTQLSVL.